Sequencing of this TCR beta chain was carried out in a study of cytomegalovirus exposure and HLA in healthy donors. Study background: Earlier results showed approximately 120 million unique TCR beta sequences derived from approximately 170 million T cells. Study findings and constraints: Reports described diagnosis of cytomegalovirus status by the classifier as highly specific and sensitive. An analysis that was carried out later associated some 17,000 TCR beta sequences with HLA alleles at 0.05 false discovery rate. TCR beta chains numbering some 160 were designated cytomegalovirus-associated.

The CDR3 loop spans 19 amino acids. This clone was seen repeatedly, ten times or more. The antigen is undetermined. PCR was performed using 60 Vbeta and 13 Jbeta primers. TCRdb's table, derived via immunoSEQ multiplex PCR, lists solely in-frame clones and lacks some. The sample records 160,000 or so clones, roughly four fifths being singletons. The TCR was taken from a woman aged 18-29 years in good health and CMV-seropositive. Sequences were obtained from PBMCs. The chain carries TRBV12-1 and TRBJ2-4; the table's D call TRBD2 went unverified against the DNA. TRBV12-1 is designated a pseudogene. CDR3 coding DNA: TGTGCCAGCAGCTTTGCCGGGACTAGCGGGGGGCTAGCCAAAAACATTCAGTACTTC. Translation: CASSFAGTSGGLAKNIQYF.